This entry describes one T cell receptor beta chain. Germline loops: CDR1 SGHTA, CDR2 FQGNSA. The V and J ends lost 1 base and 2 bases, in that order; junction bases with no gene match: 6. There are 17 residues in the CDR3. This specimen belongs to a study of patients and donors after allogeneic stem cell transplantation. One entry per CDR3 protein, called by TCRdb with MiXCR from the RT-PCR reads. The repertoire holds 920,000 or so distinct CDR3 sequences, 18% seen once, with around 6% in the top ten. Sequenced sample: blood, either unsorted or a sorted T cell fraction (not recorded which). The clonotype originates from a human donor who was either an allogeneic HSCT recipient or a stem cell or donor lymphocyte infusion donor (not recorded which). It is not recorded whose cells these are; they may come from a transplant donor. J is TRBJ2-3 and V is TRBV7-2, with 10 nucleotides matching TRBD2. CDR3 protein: CASSLGLAGALTDTQYF. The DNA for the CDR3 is TGTGCCAGCAGCTTAGGTCTAGCGGGGGCCCTCACAGATACGCAGTATTTT.